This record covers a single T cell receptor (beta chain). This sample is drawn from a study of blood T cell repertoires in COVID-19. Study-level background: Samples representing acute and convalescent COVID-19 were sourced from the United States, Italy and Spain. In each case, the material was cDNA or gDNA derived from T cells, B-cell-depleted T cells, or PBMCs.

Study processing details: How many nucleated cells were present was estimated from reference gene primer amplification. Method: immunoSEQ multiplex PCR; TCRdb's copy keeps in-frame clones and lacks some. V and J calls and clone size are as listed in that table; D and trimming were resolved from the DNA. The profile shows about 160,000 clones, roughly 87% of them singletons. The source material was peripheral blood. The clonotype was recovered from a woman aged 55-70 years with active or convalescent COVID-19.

The CDR3, as DNA: TGTGCCAGCAACGGGGGGGCCGTAGATACGCAGTATTTT. This sequence encodes CASNGGAVDTQYF. The rearrangement uses TRBV6-6 and TRBJ2-3, with TRBD2 identical over 8 bases. Germline loops: CDR1 MNHNY, CDR2 SVGAGI (reference sequence). The trim removed 7 bases at V and 5 bases at J, leaving 5 bases unmatched. The length of the CDR3 is 13 residues.